The clone carrying this T cell receptor beta chain was seen many times. Alpha and beta chains were covered, as first-strand cDNA relied on TRAV- and TRBV-specific primers. The authors ran roughly 20 PCR cycles to amplify TCRs with a constant-region primer and V-primer adapter. TCRdb recomputed calls from the reads with MiXCR, one row per CDR3 protein. The data show 85,000 to 95,000 distinct CDR3 sequences, just under 9.5% seen once. The time point: before trial treatment. The CDR3 runs to 16 residues. Germline V gene data show CDR1 as DFQATT and CDR2 as SNEGSKA (reference sequence). V was pared by 3 bases and J by 4 bases, with 21 bases between. These data are taken from a study of low-dose radiotherapy and immunotherapy resistance in tumors. On the study more broadly: Fractions of 0.5 Gy went to Cohort 1 every 2 weeks, totaling 6.5 Gy. Oral aspirin at 300 mg was taken daily by patients for four cycles, beginning on cycle 1 day 1.

The rearrangement links TRBV20-1 to TRBJ1-2, with a tentative D call TRBD1 (6 bases). This TCR derives from a male donor with prostate cancer. The material was PBMCs, obtained before treatment. The CDR3 spells CSASGVAGAPTYGYTF. In DNA form, the CDR3 reads TGCAGTGCTAGCGGTGTGGCAGGGGCCCCGACCTATGGCTACACCTTC.